The clone carrying this TCR beta chain was seen only a few times. This sample stems from a study of patients and donors after allogeneic stem cell transplantation. V lost 8 bases to trimming and J lost 2 bases; unmatched junction nucleotides: 13. This CDR3 is built from 16 residues. Germline assignment: CDR1 ENHRY and CDR2 SYGVKD. TCRdb reanalysed the RT-PCR reads using MiXCR and keeps one entry per CDR3 protein. Among about 110,000 distinct CDR3 sequences listed, around 33% were seen once. The source of this sequence is a human donor who was either an allogeneic HSCT recipient or a stem cell or donor lymphocyte infusion donor (not recorded which). It is not recorded whose cells these are; they may come from a transplant donor. Sequenced sample: blood, either unsorted or a sorted T cell fraction (not recorded which). The chain carries TRBV10-3 and TRBJ2-3, with TRBD1 matching over 7 bases. CDR3 sequence (DNA): TGTGCCATCCCCAAAGGGGGCTGGCCCCCCACAGATACGCAGTATTTT. This sequence encodes CAIPKGGWPPTDTQYF.